This T cell receptor beta chain emerged from a study of STAT3 mutations in large granular lymphocyte leukemia. Study at large: Roughly 37% of treated T-LGLL patients showed hematologic response to immunosuppression.

The length of the CDR3 is 12 residues. CDR1 is SGHNT and CDR2 is YYREEE in the germline V gene (reference sequence). Trimming took 4 bases from V and 4 from J, leaving 8 bases between them. Concerning this clone itself: The target antigen is unknown.

Measured with immunoSEQ multiplex PCR; TCRdb has only the in-frame clones, and not every one. The sample records thousands of clones, less than 60% being singletons. Study-level findings and limits: Every T-cell large granular lymphocyte leukemia patient had at least one immunodominant TCR beta clonotype. In about 30% of the 18 patients, new TCR clonotypes emerged after therapy.

The specimen was peripheral blood mononuclear cells. V is TRBV5-4 and J is TRBJ1-2; perhaps TRBD1 as D (5 bases). The sequence derives from a man between 60 and 70 years old with T-cell large granular lymphocyte leukemia. Some clones in this sample may be carry-over from other donors' samples. The CDR3, as DNA: TGTGCCAGCAGCGGGGGGAGCTATGGCTACACCTTC. This gives the protein CASSGGSYGYTF. The full variable domain, rest sourced from reference TRBV5-4 and TRBJ1-2, is ETGVTQSPTHLIKTRGQQVTLRCSSQSGHNTVSWYQQALGQGPQFIFQYYREEENGRGNFPPRFSGLQFPNYSSELNVNALELDDSALYLCASSGGSYGYTFGSGTRLTVV.